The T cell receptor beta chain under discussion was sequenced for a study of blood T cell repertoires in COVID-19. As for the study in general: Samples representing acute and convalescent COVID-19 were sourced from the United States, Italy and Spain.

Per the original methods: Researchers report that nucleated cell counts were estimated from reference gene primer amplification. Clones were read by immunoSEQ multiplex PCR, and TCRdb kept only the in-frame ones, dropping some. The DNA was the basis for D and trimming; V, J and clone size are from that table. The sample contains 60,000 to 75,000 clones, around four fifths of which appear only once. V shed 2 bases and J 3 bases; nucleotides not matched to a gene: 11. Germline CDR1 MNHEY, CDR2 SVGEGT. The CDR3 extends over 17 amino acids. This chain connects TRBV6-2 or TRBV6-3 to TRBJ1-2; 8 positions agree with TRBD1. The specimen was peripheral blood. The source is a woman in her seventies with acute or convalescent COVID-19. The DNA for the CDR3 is TGTGCCAGCAGTTACACTTTTTACCAGGGGGCAGACTATGGCTACACCTTC. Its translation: CASSYTFYQGADYGYTF.